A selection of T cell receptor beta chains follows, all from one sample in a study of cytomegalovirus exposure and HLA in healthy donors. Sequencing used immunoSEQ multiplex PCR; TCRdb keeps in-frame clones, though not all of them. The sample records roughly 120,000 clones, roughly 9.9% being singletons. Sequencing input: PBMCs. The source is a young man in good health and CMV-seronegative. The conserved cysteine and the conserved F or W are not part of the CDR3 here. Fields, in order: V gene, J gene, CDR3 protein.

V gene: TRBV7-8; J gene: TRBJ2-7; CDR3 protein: ASSFLRGAVEQY
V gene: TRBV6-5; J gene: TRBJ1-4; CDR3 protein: ASSYSGQGAGKLF
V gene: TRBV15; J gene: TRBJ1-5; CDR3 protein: ATSRERINREYSNQPQH
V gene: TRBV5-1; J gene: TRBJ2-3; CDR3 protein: ASSLAPSGGAGTDTQY
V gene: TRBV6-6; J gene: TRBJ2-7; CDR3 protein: ASSSTTGQGYEQY
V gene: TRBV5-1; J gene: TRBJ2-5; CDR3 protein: ASSLAGRIQETQY
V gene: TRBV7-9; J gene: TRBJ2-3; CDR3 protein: ASSHRGPTTDTQY
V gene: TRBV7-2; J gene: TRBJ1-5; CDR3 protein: ASSPRQGPQPQH
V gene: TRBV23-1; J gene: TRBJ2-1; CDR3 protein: ASSQSKWRGQGDNEQF
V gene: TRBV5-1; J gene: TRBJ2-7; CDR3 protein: ASSPLAGSSYEQY
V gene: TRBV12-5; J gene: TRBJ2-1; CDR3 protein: ASGLGPRGFNIYNEQF
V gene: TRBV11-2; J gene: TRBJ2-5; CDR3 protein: ASSQSSGETQY
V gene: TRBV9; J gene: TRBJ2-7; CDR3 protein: ASSPGGTYPTYEQY
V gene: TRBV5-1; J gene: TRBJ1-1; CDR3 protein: ASSSTGTNTEAF
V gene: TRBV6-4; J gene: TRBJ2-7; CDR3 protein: ASSDEDSSYEQY
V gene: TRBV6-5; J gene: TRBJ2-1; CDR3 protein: ASSNLDRGRGQF
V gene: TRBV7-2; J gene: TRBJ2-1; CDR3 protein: ASSFGGGVENEQF
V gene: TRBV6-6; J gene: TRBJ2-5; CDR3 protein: ASSLGASIGETQY
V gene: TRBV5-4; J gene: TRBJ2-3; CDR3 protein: ASSNRDRGFTDTQY
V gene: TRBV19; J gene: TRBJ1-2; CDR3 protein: ASSTDTTSPNYGYT
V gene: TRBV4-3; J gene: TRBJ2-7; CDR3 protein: ASSQERRAAQY
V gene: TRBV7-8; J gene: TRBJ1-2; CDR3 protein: ASSSYPPVGHDYT
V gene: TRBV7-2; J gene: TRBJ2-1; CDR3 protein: ASSLYGGLYNEQF
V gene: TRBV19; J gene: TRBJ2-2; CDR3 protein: ASSFDRGGGELF
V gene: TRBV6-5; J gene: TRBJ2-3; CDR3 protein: ASSYSGTGVADTQY
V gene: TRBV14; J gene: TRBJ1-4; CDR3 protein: ASSQGRGANEKLF
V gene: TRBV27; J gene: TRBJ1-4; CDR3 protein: ASSLTGGNEKLF
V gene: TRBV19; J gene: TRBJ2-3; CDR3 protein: ASSGRDRGSTDTQY
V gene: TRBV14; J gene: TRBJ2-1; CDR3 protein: ASSQAGGPNEQF
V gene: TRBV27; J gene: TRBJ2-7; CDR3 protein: ASSLTERSNEQY
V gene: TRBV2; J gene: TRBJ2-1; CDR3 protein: ASFSPGQGYNEQF
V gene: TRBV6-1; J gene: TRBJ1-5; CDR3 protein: ASKTGDHQPQH
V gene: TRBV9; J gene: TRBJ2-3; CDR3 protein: ASSRGQTPDTQY
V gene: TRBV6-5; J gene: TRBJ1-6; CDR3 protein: ASSYRGTGGSPLH
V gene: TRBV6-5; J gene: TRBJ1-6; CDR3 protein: ASRTRTGAFSPLH
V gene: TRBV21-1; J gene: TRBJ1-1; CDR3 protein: ASSSPGPGGLCTEAF
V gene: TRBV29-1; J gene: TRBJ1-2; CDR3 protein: SVDPPGSYGYT
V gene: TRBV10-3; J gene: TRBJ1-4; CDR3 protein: AISEGQGSEKLF
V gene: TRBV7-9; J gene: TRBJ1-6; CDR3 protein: ASSPRGGPVSPLH
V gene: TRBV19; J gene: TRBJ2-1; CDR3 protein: ASSRQGSSYNEQF
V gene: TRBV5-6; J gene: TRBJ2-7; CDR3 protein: ASSRRERDYEQY
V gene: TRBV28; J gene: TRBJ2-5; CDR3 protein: ASSLRRQGGETQY
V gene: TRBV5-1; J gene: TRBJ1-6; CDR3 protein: ASSSMTGGSSYNSPLH
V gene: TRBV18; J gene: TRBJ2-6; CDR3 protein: ASSQPDRVGSGANVLT
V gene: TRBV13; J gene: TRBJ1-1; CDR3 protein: ASSTPTGNTEAF
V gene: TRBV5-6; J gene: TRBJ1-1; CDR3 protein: ASSATIREADTEAF
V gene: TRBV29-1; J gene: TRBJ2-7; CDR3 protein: SVEGFTRDSYEQY